This passage covers 8 T cell receptor beta chains from one sample sequenced in a study of CD8 T cells in ankylosing spondylitis (TCRdb year 2017). Libraries came from 5' RACE. Instrument used: Illumina HiSeq 2500. TCRdb ran its own pipeline on the public reads, namely fastp trimming at Q25 and MiXCR clone calling, and kept in-frame beta chains. Identical CDR3 proteins give one entry, which carries the most common genes and DNA. Within this sample are around 340,000 distinct CDR3 sequences, with approximately 20% of them counted one time only. The ten largest clonotypes hold about an eighth of the sample. Sequenced: blood, either unsorted or a sorted T cell fraction (not recorded which). The receptor source for this set is a male donor with ankylosing spondylitis or in good health (not recorded which).

This clonotype came up a few times. This chain links TRBV7-7 with TRBJ2-5; D could derive from TRBD1 or TRBD2 (5 bases each). CDR1 SSHAT and CDR2 FNYEAQ come from the germline V gene (reference sequence). This CDR3 is 16 amino acids long. Trimming stripped 5 bases from V and 2 bases from J, with 18 bases between. CDR3 residues: CASSTISGRSQETQYF. The CDR3 DNA sequence: TGTGCCAGCAGCACCATTTCGGGACGTTCGCAAGAGACCCAGTACTTC. The variable domain in full, completed from reference TRBV7-7 and TRBJ2-5, reads GAGVSQSPRYKVTKRGQDVTLRCDPISSHATLYWYQQALGQGPEFLTYFNYEAQPDKSGLPSDRFSAERPEGSISTLTIQRTEQRDSAMYRCASSTISGRSQETQYFGPGTRLLVL.

This chain joins TRBV5-4 and TRBJ2-5; TRBD2 matches 10 bases. J lost 1 base, V lost 3 bases, and 3 bases had no gene match. The CDR3 length is 15 residues. Germline CDR1 reads SGHNT; CDR2 reads YYREEE (reference sequence). The DNA for the CDR3 is TGTGCCAGCAGCTCGGGACTAGCGCCCCAAGAGACCCAGTACTTC. Its protein product is CASSSGLAPQETQYF. The full variable domain, completed using reference TRBV5-4 and TRBJ2-5, is ETGVTQSPTHLIKTRGQQVTLRCSSQSGHNTVSWYQQALGQGPQFIFQYYREEENGRGNFPPRFSGLQFPNYSSELNVNALELDDSALYLCASSSGLAPQETQYFGPGTRLLVL.

The chain couples TRBV7-9 to TRBJ2-7; D remains ambiguous. Deletions cut 5 bases from V and 2 bases from J, with 16 bases between. Germline assignment: CDR1 SEHNR and CDR2 FQNEAQ (reference sequence). This CDR3 is built from 15 residues. The CDR3 region has the DNA TGTGCCAGCAGCCAGCAACGTTTAGGCCCCTACGAGCAGTACTTC. Its protein product is CASSQQRLGPYEQYF.

This clonotype has only a few counts. The V and J genes are TRBV5-6 and TRBJ2-5; D is possibly TRBD2 (5 bases). V dropped 5 bases and J dropped 3 bases, with 14 bases sitting between them. Germline V gene data show CDR1 as SGHDT and CDR2 as YYEEEE. The CDR3 runs to 14 residues. CDR3 protein: CASRAAGEEETQYF. CDR3 DNA sequence: TGTGCCAGCAGAGCGGCGGGCGAGGAAGAGACCCAGTACTTC.

V and J are TRBV5-1 and TRBJ2-5; possibly TRBD1 for D (6 bases). The CDR3 loop spans 14 amino acids. The V gene's germline CDR1 is SGHRS and CDR2 YFSETQ. Between the trimmed V and J ends, which lost 4 bases and 2 bases, there was a span of 12 bases. This CDR3 reads CASSDYREQETQYF. The CDR3 DNA sequence: TGCGCCAGCAGCGACTACAGGGAGCAAGAGACCCAGTACTTC.

The chain combines TRBV10-3 with TRBJ1-2, with D unresolved. Trimming stripped 3 bases from V and 0 bases from J, with 11 bases between. CDR3 length: 15 residues. CDR1 is ENHRY and CDR2 is SYGVKD in the germline V gene. This CDR3 reads CAISETPGPNYGYTF. Written as DNA, the CDR3 is TGTGCCATCAGTGAAACGCCAGGCCCTAACTATGGCTACACCTTC.

The V call is TRBV7-2, the J call TRBJ1-5, with D hard to call. The CDR3 is 16 residues long. V lost 0 bases, J lost 0 bases, and 9 bases lay in between. Germline-derived CDR1 and CDR2 are SGHTA and FQGNSA. The CDR3 protein is CASSLAGRYSNQPQHF. In DNA, the CDR3 is TGTGCCAGCAGCTTAGCAGGACGGTATAGCAATCAGCCCCAGCATTTT.

This clonotype has more than one count but fewer than ten. The chain joins TRBV3-1 to TRBJ2-7, with 10 bases lining up with TRBD2. Germline V gene sequence: CDR1 LGHDT, CDR2 YNNKEL (reference sequence). The trim removed 1 base at V and 2 bases at J, leaving 2 bases unmatched. The CDR3 has 15 residues. As DNA, the CDR3 is TGTGCCAGCAGCCAAGCGGGACTAGCGACCTACGAGCAGTACTTC. Translating gives CASSQAGLATYEQYF.